A single sample is the source of the 28 T cell receptor beta chains below, sequenced in a study of T cell responses to AZD1222 COVID-19 vaccine. Sequenced by immunoSEQ multiplex PCR; TCRdb stores in-frame clones only, minus some. The sample has about 120,000 clones, around nine tenths seen once. Sequenced here: peripheral blood, sampled on day 0 of AZD1222 vaccination. The receptor source for this set is an adult in good health.

The chain combines TRBV19 with TRBJ1-1, with D uncertain. Germline CDR1 is LNHDA and CDR2 is SQIVND (reference sequence). The V end was cut by 3 bases, the J end by 5 bases, with 16 bases between. This CDR3 contains 15 residues. DNA for the CDR3: TGTGCCAGTAGTATTGGGAGGACGACGAAGACTGAAGCTTTCTTT. It codes for CASSIGRTTKTEAFF.

The CDR3 nucleotides read TGCGCCAGCAGCAGGGGGGTAGGAGAGACCCAGTACTTC. It specifies CASSRGVGETQYF. V is TRBV5-1 and J is TRBJ2-5; perhaps D is TRBD1 or TRBD2 (6 bases each). Germline CDR1 reads SGHRS; CDR2 reads YFSETQ. The CDR3 length is 13 residues. Trimming took off 4 bases at V and 4 bases at J, with 11 bases between the two ends. Full variable domain (rest looked up from reference TRBV5-1 and TRBJ2-5): KAGVTQTPRYLIKTRGQQVTLSCSPISGHRSVSWYQQTPGQGLQFLFEYFSETQRNKGNFPGRFSGRQFSNSRSEMNVSTLELGDSALYLCASSRGVGETQYFGPGTRLLVL.

The chain joins TRBV7-2 to TRBJ2-2; a weak D match, TRBD1 (6 bases). CDR1 is SGHTA and CDR2 is FQGNSA in the germline V gene. Trimming left V 6 bases short and J 3 bases short, with 20 bases between. The CDR3 totals 17 residues. CDR3 loop: CASRAKGSAGDTGELFF. CDR3 bases: TGTGCCAGCAGGGCAAAGGGGTCGGCAGGGGACACCGGGGAGCTGTTTTTT.

This clone was counted a single time. The chain has TRBV2 and TRBJ1-2; TRBD1 aligns across 7 bases. Looked up from germline, CDR1 is SNHLY and CDR2 is FYNNEI. This CDR3 comprises 15 residues. V lost 0 bases to trimming and J lost 0 bases; unmatched junction nucleotides: 1. This chain's CDR3 is CASSEAGTANYGYTF. The CDR3 DNA sequence: TGTGCCAGCAGTGAAGCGGGGACAGCTAACTATGGCTACACCTTC. The variable domain in full, with the rest retrieved from reference TRBV2 and TRBJ1-2, is EPEVTQTPSHQVTQMGQEVILRCVPISNHLYFYWYRQILGQKVEFLVSFYNNEISEKSEIFDDQFSVERPDGSNFTLKIRSTKLEDSAMYFCASSEAGTANYGYTFGSGTRLTVV.

The rearrangement uses TRBV19 and TRBJ1-1; D gene uncertain. The CDR3 covers 13 residues. CDR1 is LNHDA and CDR2 is SQIVND in the germline V gene (reference sequence). Trimming took 5 bases from V and 1 from J, leaving 8 bases between them. The chain's CDR3 is CASSPLGNTEAFF. The CDR3 coding sequence is TGTGCCAGTAGTCCTTTAGGGAACACTGAAGCTTTCTTT.

CDR3 sequence reads: CASSFSAGRSYGYTF. CDR3 DNA: TGTGCCAGCAGCTTCTCGGCGGGCAGGAGCTATGGCTACACCTTC. This chain links TRBV13 with TRBJ1-2; no firm D call. The CDR3 consists of 15 residues. Deletions cut 3 bases from V and 4 bases from J, with 15 bases between. The germline V gene encodes CDR1 PRHDT and CDR2 FYEKMQ (reference sequence).

The chain is built from TRBV4-1 and TRBJ2-2, with TRBD1 matching 7 bases. The CDR3 runs 17 residues. The V gene's germline CDR1 is MGHRA and CDR2 YSYEKL. Trimming cost V 0 bases and J 1 base; bases outside gene matches: 5. The DNA for the CDR3 is TGCGCCAGCAGCCAAGATTGGGGGACAGAGAACACCGGGGAGCTGTTTTTT. This sequence encodes CASSQDWGTENTGELFF.

Details on this clone: Other DNA sequences in the same sample also yield this CDR3. The V gene is TRBV6-5, the J gene TRBJ2-5; 7 bases map to TRBD2. V trimming: 1 base; J trimming: 4 bases; junction bases outside the gene matches: 9. The CDR3 is 16 amino acids. Per the germline V gene, CDR1 is MNHEY and CDR2 is SVGAGI. The DNA for the CDR3 is TGTGCCAGCAGTTACTTCTCAGGCGGGGGTGGAGAGACCCAGTACTTC. Amino acid sequence: CASSYFSGGGGETQYF.

This clone has only one observation. The J gene is TRBJ2-7, the V gene TRBV3-1 (or the pseudogene TRBV3-2); no definite D call. The CDR3 is made up of 11 amino acids. V lost 2 bases, J lost 4 bases, and 3 bases lay in between. Germline assignment: CDR1 LGHDT and CDR2 YNNKEL (reference sequence). CDR3 in amino acids: CASSQRYEQYF. CDR3 DNA: TGTGCCAGCAGCCAACGGTACGAGCAGTACTTC.

The V and J genes are TRBV7-2 and TRBJ2-1, with D perhaps matching TRBD2 (5 bases). Trimming stripped 5 bases from V and 0 bases from J, with 11 bases between. This CDR3 contains 15 residues. Germline V gives CDR1 SGHTA, CDR2 FQGNSA. The CDR3 loop reads CASSPRGSSYNEQFF. Here the CDR3 DNA reads TGTGCCAGCAGCCCTCGAGGGAGCTCCTACAATGAGCAGTTCTTC.

The rearrangement joins TRBV7-8 to TRBJ2-7; D may be TRBD2 (6 bases). V gave up 8 bases and J gave up 7 bases, with 21 bases separating them. This CDR3 has 14 residues. The V gene's germline CDR1 is SGHVS and CDR2 FQNEAQ. The chain's CDR3 is CASFPGLSRGEQYF. The CDR3, as DNA: TGTGCCAGCTTCCCGGGACTCTCAAGGGGTGAGCAGTACTTC.

This chain uses TRBV28 with TRBJ1-4; D is unresolved. The CDR3 has 15 amino acids. CDR1 and CDR2 from the germline V gene are MDHEN and SYDVKM. Trimming cost V 6 bases and J 7 bases, with 18 bases left between them. The CDR3 DNA sequence: TGTGCCAGCAGCCCTGCCGGGATCCGGGGTGAAAAACTGTTTTTT. Translated: CASSPAGIRGEKLFF.

By its share, this clone is medium-sized. CDR3 amino acids: CASSWEQGPYEQYF. CDR3 DNA: TGTGCCAGCAGCTGGGAACAGGGTCCCTACGAGCAGTACTTC. The chain is built from TRBV5-6 and TRBJ2-7; tentatively, D is TRBD1 (6 bases). The germline V gene encodes CDR1 SGHDT and CDR2 YYEEEE. The CDR3 loop spans 14 amino acids. Trimming removed 3 bases at V and 2 bases at J, with 12 bases between.

The gene calls are TRBV6-5 and TRBJ1-1; D perhaps matches TRBD1 (6 bases). The CDR3 extends over 15 amino acids. Germline V gene lookup returns CDR1 MNHEY and CDR2 SVGAGI. V was trimmed by 2 bases and J by 1 base, leaving 11 bases between them. The CDR3 protein is CASSYGGLGNTEAFF. The CDR3 region has the DNA TGTGCCAGCAGTTACGGGGGCCTAGGGAACACTGAAGCTTTCTTT.

The rearrangement joins TRBV11-2 to TRBJ2-5; possible D gene TRBD1, 6 bases. The CDR3 extends over 16 amino acids. The germline V and J ends were trimmed by 5 bases and 1 base, with 17 bases remaining between them. Germline lookup yields CDR1 SGHAT and CDR2 FQNNGV. The CDR3 protein is CASSPGLRGFQETQYF. CDR3 coding DNA: TGTGCCAGCAGCCCAGGTCTAAGGGGGTTCCAAGAGACCCAGTACTTC.

The chain uses TRBV2 and TRBJ2-7, with D unclear. The CDR3 sequence is 13 residues long. The germline CDR1 and CDR2 sequences are SNHLY and FYNNEI. Trimming pared 7 bases from V and 3 bases from J, leaving 13 bases between. CDR3 protein: CASNRQFGYEQYF. In DNA, the CDR3 is TGTGCCAGCAATAGGCAGTTTGGCTACGAGCAGTACTTC.

In its sample, this clone was seen a few times. This chain links TRBV7-8 with TRBJ2-7, with D possibly being TRBD1 or TRBD2 (6 bases each). The V gene lost 6 bases and the J gene lost 6 bases, with 21 bases spanning the gap. This CDR3 is 15 amino acids long. Germline V gene sequence: CDR1 SGHVS, CDR2 FQNEAQ. CDR3 sequence (DNA): TGTGCCAGCAGGGACTATCGGGGGCGTAGACTCGAGCAGTACTTC. It translates to CASRDYRGRRLEQYF.

This clone was counted once. The chain recombines TRBV11-2 with TRBJ1-1; D uncertain. The CDR3 extends over 14 amino acids. V was cut by 3 bases and J by 0 bases, with 8 bases left in between. CDR1 is SGHAT, CDR2 FQNNGV, per germline. The DNA for the CDR3 is TGTGCCAGCAGCTTTAGCGGGCTGAACACTGAAGCTTTCTTT. Its protein product is CASSFSGLNTEAFF.

The chain combines TRBV28 with TRBJ1-1; no clear D gene. Germline V gene data show CDR1 as MDHEN and CDR2 as SYDVKM. CDR3 length: 16 residues. V was pared by 3 bases and J by 1 base, with 15 bases between. The CDR3 DNA is TGTGCCAGCAGTTTGAGGAGAGGGTCGGCGAACACTGAAGCTTTCTTT. Protein: CASSLRRGSANTEAFF.

The rearrangement joins TRBV27 to TRBJ1-1, with TRBD1 as a possible D gene (6 bases). The CDR3 sequence is 13 residues long. V was pared by 2 bases and J by 6 bases, with 10 bases between. Germline-derived CDR1 and CDR2 are MNHEY and SMNVEV (reference sequence). The CDR3 DNA follows: TGTGCCAGCAGTTTACAGGACAGCTCTGAAGCTTTCTTT. Translation gives CASSLQDSSEAFF.

This clone was detected once. Germline and junction disagree at one end, which may indicate a read error. J is TRBJ2-2 and V is TRBV7-7; tentative D call: TRBD2 (6 bases). The germline V gene has CDR1 SSHAT and CDR2 FNYEAQ (reference sequence). The CDR3 consists of 13 residues. CDR3 protein: CASSSGGSGELFF. Here the CDR3 DNA reads TGTGCTAGCAGCTCCGGAGGGTCCGGGGAGTTGTTTTTT.

V gene TRBV29-1 combines with J gene TRBJ1-4; weak D call: TRBD1 (5 bases). Trimming cost V 4 bases and J 4 bases, with 10 bases left between them. In germline, CDR1 is SQVTM, CDR2 ANQGSEA. The CDR3 is made up of 13 amino acids. The CDR3: CSVGGADNEKLFF. CDR3 in DNA: TGCAGCGTTGGAGGGGCAGATAATGAAAAACTGTTTTTT.

The V gene is TRBV7-2, the J gene TRBJ2-3, with D maybe TRBD1 (6 bases). This CDR3 spans 16 amino acids. The V gene lost 5 bases and the J gene lost 2 bases, with 17 bases spanning the gap. CDR1 and CDR2 from the germline V gene are SGHTA and FQGNSA. Here the CDR3 reads CASSLDRGHNTDTQYF. The CDR3, as DNA: TGTGCCAGCAGCCTCGACCGGGGACACAACACAGATACGCAGTATTTT. Drawing the rest from reference TRBV7-2 and TRBJ2-3, the complete variable domain is GAGVSQSPSNKVTEKGKDVELRCDPISGHTALYWYRQSLGQGLEFLIYFQGNSAPDKSGLPSDRFSAERTGGSVSTLTIQRTQQEDSAVYLCASSLDRGHNTDTQYFGPGTRLTVL.

This clone was counted a few times. The chain uses TRBV7-8 and TRBJ2-3; 8 nucleotides match TRBD2. This CDR3 has 16 residues. After removal of 2 bases from V and 0 bases from J, the junction contained 4 bases not matched to a gene. Germline CDR1 is SGHVS and CDR2 is FQNEAQ. The chain's CDR3 is CASSLPGGTSTDTQYF. The CDR3 nucleotides are TGTGCCAGCAGCTTACCGGGGGGGACTAGCACAGATACGCAGTATTTT.

This clone was seen just once. The chain recombines TRBV30 with TRBJ2-7, with a tentative D call TRBD1 (6 bases). This CDR3 region has 13 residues. Germline V lookup: CDR1 GTSNPN, CDR2 SVGIG (reference sequence). Deletions cut 5 bases from V and 5 bases from J, with 16 bases between. The CDR3 is CAWSLSAGDEQYF. In nucleotides, the CDR3 is TGTGCCTGGTCCTTAAGTGCAGGGGACGAGCAGTACTTC.

The V and J genes are TRBV2 and TRBJ2-1, with no clear D. CDR3 size: 13 residues. Germline lookup yields CDR1 SNHLY and CDR2 FYNNEI. The V and J ends lost 6 bases and 5 bases respectively, with 11 bases between them. The CDR3, as DNA: TGTGCCAGCAGCCTAAGACGGGACAATGAGCAGTTCTTC. Amino acid sequence: CASSLRRDNEQFF.

This clone was counted a single time. The chain is built from TRBV5-1 and TRBJ2-3; tentative D call: TRBD1 (6 bases). Germline V lookup: CDR1 SGHRS, CDR2 YFSETQ. V was clipped by 5 bases and J by 12 bases, with 19 bases between them. The CDR3 contains 13 residues. The CDR3 coding sequence is TGCGCCAGCAGAAGGGACATGATGGGGGTACAGTATTTT. Protein sequence: CASRRDMMGVQYF.

The genes are TRBV6-1 and TRBJ1-2, with 7 positions matching TRBD1. With V trimmed by 2 bases and J by 5 bases, 5 bases remained unmatched. The V gene's germline CDR1 is MNHNS and CDR2 SASEGT. CDR3 length: 14 residues. The DNA for the CDR3 is TGTGCCAGCAGTGAATCGGGGACAGAATATGGCTACACCTTC. This gives the protein CASSESGTEYGYTF.